These T cell receptor beta chains were read from a single sample in a study of prognosis after radiotherapy for stage I lung cancer. Each CDR3 protein gets one entry after TCRdb re-called the multiplex PCR reads with MiXCR. This table holds roughly 30,000 distinct CDR3 sequences, around 43% found once. The specimen comprised PBMCs, sampled before or after stereotactic body radiation therapy (not recorded which). The receptors were gathered from a donor over 45 with non-small cell lung cancer. The CDR3 runs from the conserved cysteine through the conserved F or W. D genes are given only for firm matches. Not all rows give a size; the values are once, few, many and, for expanded clones, a class.

J gene | clone size | V gene | D gene | CDR3 protein | CDR3 DNA
TRBJ2-7 | . | TRBV27 | . | CAKSFNEAYEQYF | TGTGCCAAAAGTTTTAACGAAGCCTACGAGCAGTACTTC
TRBJ1-2 | once | TRBV30 | . | CAWRRLAYGYTF | TGTGCCTGGAGAAGGCTGGCCTATGGCTACACCTTC
TRBJ2-3 | . | TRBV6-1 | . | CASIAGDTDTQYF | TGTGCCAGCATCGCAGGTGATACAGATACGCAGTATTTT
TRBJ2-3 | . | TRBV20-1 | TRBD2 | CSARLLSGVRTDTQYF | TGCAGTGCTAGACTACTTAGCGGGGTCCGCACAGATACGCAGTATTTT
TRBJ1-4 | many | TRBV20-1 | . | CSAGGPKLFF | TGCAGTGCGGGAGGACCAAAACTGTTTTTT
TRBJ2-5 | many | TRBV29-1 | TRBD1 | CSVARDRGVETQYF | TGCAGCGTTGCCCGGGACAGGGGCGTGGAGACCCAGTACTTC
TRBJ2-1 | many | TRBV15 | TRBD2 | CATSSGLAGGLDEQFF | TGTGCCACCAGCAGCGGACTAGCGGGGGGATTGGATGAGCAGTTCTTC
TRBJ1-4 | many | TRBV7-9 | . | CASSPGPDEKLFF | TGTGCCAGCAGCCCCGGGCCCGACGAAAAACTGTTTTTT
TRBJ2-3 | . | TRBV19 | TRBD1 | CASRGTGAALDTQYF | TGTGCCAGTAGGGGGACAGGGGCCGCATTAGATACGCAGTATTTT
TRBJ2-1 | few | TRBV6-2/TRBV6-3 | TRBD2 | CASSESAGERNEQFF | TGTGCCAGCAGTGAGTCCGCGGGAGAGAGGAATGAGCAGTTCTTC
TRBJ1-2 | medium-sized | TRBV7-9 | TRBD1 | CASSPTGGYGYTF | TGTGCCAGCAGCCCGACAGGGGGCTATGGCTACACCTTC